The TCR beta chain under discussion was sequenced for a study of cytomegalovirus exposure and HLA in healthy donors (dated by TCRdb to 2017 to 2019). In terms of the full investigation: An earlier analysis of roughly 570 of the donors reported about 260 Gb of sequence data and 117 million unique TCR beta sequences obtained from around 190 million T cells. Approximately 300 gigabases of sequencing data and around 80 million unique TCR sequences made up an early release that covered 640 HLA-typed donors. Of the approximately 400 genotyped donors, 65% to 90% fell in the genetic ancestry cluster associated with self-reported Caucasian donors. The study aimed to test whether signatures of past pathogen exposure could be identified by cataloging public T cell receptors. Using immunosequencing, the study profiled T cell repertoires from some 670 subjects and related those repertoires to cytomegalovirus serostatus. A separate validation cohort of approximately 130 different subjects was used in addition to the roughly 700-subject first cohort. The study combined high-throughput TCR immunosequencing, statistical association of individual TCRs with disease status, and machine learning to predict cytomegalovirus infection status. A later analysis re-analyzed previously published TCR beta repertoires from approximately 670 donors and added high-resolution HLA genotyping to study TCR occurrence patterns. Rather than using new phenotypic data, the later analysis identified candidate immune exposures from TCR beta sequences and from how often those sequences occurred across donors. To decide whether each TCR beta V gene segment behaved as functional or pseudogenic, an earlier analysis of approximately 590 of the donors relied on high-throughput TCR beta sequencing. Donor age, sex, ethnicity and CMV serostatus were compiled alongside the repertoire data. A later genetic analysis used genome-wide SNP genotypes for about 60% of the roughly 700 donors, treating that subset as a discovery cohort. All discovery cohort repertoires had been generated on a single sequencing platform. Both class I and class II loci were covered by HLA typing, at four-digit resolution. Typing coverage varied by locus: roughly 620-640 donors for A, B, C, DRB1 and DQB1; roughly 520 for DQA1; more than 600 for DPA1; around 490 for DPB1. A handful of DR-DQ haplotypes were treated as single units for association and clustering because of strong linkage in the cohort. On average, around 240,000 unique TCR beta nucleotide sequences were sequenced per donor among 398 genotyped donors of the cohort, with roughly 19% of those sequences being non-productive.

The cohort comprised fewer than 750 healthy bone marrow donors. Cohort members were all nominally healthy when sampled, although unrecorded immune exposures were likely present. The donor tested CMV seronegative and was one of the 352 seronegative cohort members. Each donor provided a peripheral blood sample, and peripheral blood mononuclear cells were used for TCR beta sequencing. The Qiagen DNeasy Blood Extraction Kit was used to extract genomic DNA from the blood cell samples. The CDR3 goes from the cysteine to the phenylalanine over 15 residues. Solely the CDR3 DNA is kept, with 45 bases framed from the first base. Sequences LNHDA (CDR1) and SQIVND (CDR2) are obtained from the germline V gene (reference sequence). Here V drops 1 base and J drops 6 bases, and the junction holds 5 bases not matched to any gene. What the work shows at the level of the full study, not this receptor alone: CMV serostatus was the only immune exposure information available for the cohort. In a later analysis, several top co-occurrence clusters were reported to appear linked to parvovirus B19, influenza, CMV and Epstein-Barr virus. Three of the identified cytomegalovirus-associated TCR beta chains were confirmed in vitro to be specific for cytomegalovirus antigens. According to the authors, the approach could potentially be generalized to other disease states and immunological phenotypes. According to a later analysis, most CMV-associated TCR beta chains appeared to be HLA-restricted, and the HLA associations seemed to be driven largely by CMV exposure. A later analysis found that TCR association rates varied across HLA loci, with DRB1 alleles showing the most associated TCRs and HLA-C alleles the fewest. The cohort was sequenced for TCR beta chains only, and without alpha or paired-chain data the features that could be detected were limited. A later analysis found that HLA-associated TCR beta chains were more clonally expanded and had lower generation probabilities than equally common non-associated chains. V-gene and J-gene trimming of TCR beta chains was associated with a missense DCLRE1C variant in a later genetic analysis, and the association was replicated in an independent cohort. A total of 150 or so TCR beta chains were listed by the study as associated with cytomegalovirus. Most TCR sequences were observed very rarely across donors, whereas some public TCRs were present in many individuals. Correlated functional status among segregating V segments might be attributable to linkage disequilibrium, but an unknown experimental factor could not be ruled out. The classifier was reported to diagnose cytomegalovirus status with high specificity and sensitivity in both the original cohort and the validation cohort. Because HLA typing was unavailable for some donors at each locus, only the typed subset was used in association tests. A further reported finding was that TCR beta sequences accurately predicted the HLA-A and HLA-B alleles for most subjects in the first cohort. Presence/absence analyses assumed roughly uniform sequencing depth across donors, an assumption that may not hold. Broadly in line with IMGT annotations, most TCR beta V segments showed up in productive rearrangements about 90% or about 30% of the time in an earlier analysis of some 590 of the donors. Strong co-occurrence of HLA alleles, especially DR and DQ, made assigning TCR associations to individual alleles difficult. The sequencing pipeline was judged likely to have produced a cluster of highly shared sequence variants as a technical artifact. According to a later genetic analysis, donors in an Asian-associated ancestry cluster had fewer N-insertions in productive TCRs than the approximately 610-donor mean. Because the 87-base-pair reads could not distinguish some IMGT-functional V segments, including TRBV6-2 and TRBV6-3, those segments were excluded. Because counts were too low, roughly 17 rarely observed V segments, including chromosome 9 orphons, were left out of the earlier analysis of 587 of the donors. At a false discovery rate of 0.05, a later analysis linked under 20,000 TCR beta sequences to specific HLA alleles.

The receptor library was made with the immunoSEQ multiplex PCR assay. The multiplex PCR relied on a mix of 60 forward primers for TCR Vbeta segments and 13 reverse primers for TCR Jbeta segments. The CDR3 region of rearranged TCR beta genes was amplified from genomic DNA with a multiplex PCR assay. On the Illumina HiSeq System, the amplified TCR beta libraries were sequenced as 87-base-pair reads. For the original study's pipeline: Across the 600 to 700 repertoires, a later analysis counted tens of millions of unique TCR beta chains, roughly 11 million of which were shared by at least two donors. A nearest-neighbor algorithm error-corrected the raw reads and collapsed the reads into unique sequences, merging closely related sequences to remove PCR and sequencing errors. V, D and J gene segments were assigned by aligning CDR3 sequences to IMGT reference sequences. Each retained sequence needed at least a six-nucleotide match to both a V gene segment and a J gene segment. A rearrangement counted as productive if the CDR3 had no stop codons and remained in frame with V and J, and every other rearrangement counted as non-productive. CDR3 was defined according to IMGT convention as the region running from the second conserved V-encoded cysteine to the conserved J-encoded phenylalanine. Sequences without an unambiguous match to a single V gene segment were excluded from the earlier analysis of approximately 600 of the donors. An earlier analysis of approximately 590 of the donors classified V segments as functional when productive rearrangements were above 56.7% and as segregating when the standard deviation between donors was above 5%. A statistical classification framework was developed to diagnose cytomegalovirus status using the catalog of TCR beta chain sequences. In a later analysis, TCR nucleotide sequences were compared against IMGT/GENE-DB human TR gene sequences so that V and J genes could be assigned. A later analysis assigned CDR3 sequences and most-parsimonious VDJ recombination scenarios with the TCRdist pipeline. A later analysis defined each TCR beta chain by its CDR3 amino acid sequence plus V-gene family, and excluded reads lacking a unique V-gene family. In a later analysis, 450 to 600 highly shared, low-generation-probability nucleotide sequences were removed to address suspected cross-contamination and a sequencing artifact. A later analysis calculated a clonal expansion index for each public chain from normalized within-repertoire ranks of inferred template counts. A later analysis computed generation probabilities with a VDJ recombination model fitted to out-of-frame rearrangements, and checked the results against IGoR. In a later analysis, hypergeometric tests were used to score TCR-TCR, TCR-HLA and TCR-CMV co-occurrence, with a repertoire-size bias correction applied to TCR pairs. A later analysis estimated false discovery rates by permuting HLA or CMV assignments 20 times. In a later analysis, co-occurring TCRs were grouped with DBSCAN, and TCRdist sequence similarity was added when clustering was performed within HLA-allele-positive subsets. Repertoires with fewer than 30,000 or more than 120,000 public chains were left out of co-occurrence clustering, as were about 5 repertoires with anomalous nucleotide sharing. TCRdb obtained this table from immuneACCESS and retained in-frame rearrangements with V and J assigned. These tables miss some clones; where compared with another copy, unresolved V genes account for less than half of the shortfall, and the remainder is unexplained. The V and J calls and clone size were taken over from that table, and D and trimming were inferred from the DNA. In all, the sample holds some 140,000 clones, and over 60% of those were seen once. The biggest ten clones account for 2.5% to 3.5% of the sample.

This clone was counted between two and nine times. The antigen this receptor binds is unknown. No much larger clonotype is one base removed from it; base qualities were not supplied. This chain joins TRBV19 to TRBJ1-5; TRBD1 aligns with 8 central bases. Sequencing was carried out using PBMCs. The sequence came from a man aged 40-49 years in good health and CMV-seronegative. The sequenced DNA: TGTGCCAGTAGTATAGGACAGGGGAAGGGTCAGCCCCAGCATTTT. Translation gives CASSIGQGKGQPQHF. Extended through the reference TRBV19 and TRBJ1-5 proteins, this CDR3 yields the full variable domain: DGGITQSPKYLFRKEGQNVTLSCEQNLNHDAMYWYRQDPGQGLRLIYYSQIVNDFQKGDIAEGYSVSREKKESFPLTVTSAQKNPTAFYLCASSIGQGKGQPQHFGDGTRLSIL.